The 29 T cell receptor beta chains in this list originate from one sample, sequenced in a study of blood T cells in healthy people across ages. Together with a sample-barcoded 5' primer, a J-beta primer mix was included in a second PCR lasting roughly 6 to 12 cycles. TCRdb re-called the 5' RACE reads through MiXCR, storing one row per CDR3 protein. The profile shows over a million distinct CDR3 sequences, approximately 59% of them singletons. Sequencing input: blood. These receptor sequences come from a man aged 18 to 35 in good health.

This clonotype came up a few times. The V and J genes are TRBV29-1 and TRBJ2-7; D is unresolved. The CDR3 is 14 residues long. Between the trimmed V and J ends, which lost 5 bases and 1 base, there was a span of 15 bases. Germline CDR1 reads SQVTM; CDR2 reads ANQGSEA. The CDR3: CSVCTDPVSYEQYF. The CDR3 DNA is TGCAGCGTTTGTACTGACCCCGTTTCCTACGAGCAGTACTTC.

The rearrangement links TRBV27 to TRBJ2-5; a weak D match, TRBD2 (6 bases). The CDR3 runs to 15 residues. Germline assignment: CDR1 MNHEY and CDR2 SMNVEV (reference sequence). Trimming shortened V by 5 bases and J by 0 bases, and 13 bases separated the two germline ends. CDR3 sequence (DNA): TGTGCCAGCAGTCTAACCAAGCGGGACCAAGAGACCCAGTACTTC. Its translation is CASSLTKRDQETQYF.

The chain has TRBV14 and TRBJ2-7; no definite D call. The CDR3 covers 12 residues. V was trimmed by 4 bases and J by 9 bases, leaving 13 bases between them. Germline V gives CDR1 SGHDN, CDR2 FVKESK. CDR3 nucleotide sequence: TGTGCCAGCAGCCGATCCGGATGGGGGCAGTACTTC. Protein sequence: CASSRSGWGQYF.

This clonotype was counted between two and nine times. This chain connects TRBV5-1 to TRBJ2-1, with TRBD2 identical over 9 bases. Germline V gene sequence: CDR1 SGHRS, CDR2 YFSETQ. CDR3 size: 14 residues. Trimming took 0 bases from V and 6 from J; bases not matched to a gene: 1. The CDR3 is CASSLETSGNEQFF. The CDR3 nucleotides are TGCGCCAGCAGCTTGGAGACTAGCGGCAATGAGCAGTTCTTC. The whole variable domain, filled in from reference TRBV5-1 and TRBJ2-1, reads KAGVTQTPRYLIKTRGQQVTLSCSPISGHRSVSWYQQTPGQGLQFLFEYFSETQRNKGNFPGRFSGRQFSNSRSEMNVSTLELGDSALYLCASSLETSGNEQFFGPGTRLTVL.

The V gene is TRBV4-2, the J gene TRBJ2-7, with a possible D match to TRBD2 (5 bases). Deletions cut 1 base from V and 3 bases from J, with 10 bases between. The CDR3 covers 14 residues. Germline V CDR1 and CDR2: LGHNA, YNFKEQ. Here the CDR3 DNA reads TGTGCCAGCAGCCAAGGGACTTCTTTCTACGAGCAGTACTTC. It specifies CASSQGTSFYEQYF.

DNA of the CDR3: TGTGCCAGCAGTGAAGTGTTTGTAACAGAACCTAGCACAGATACGCAGTATTTT. Translation gives CASSEVFVTEPSTDTQYF. The chain has TRBV2 and TRBJ2-3; D is unclear. V shed 1 base and J shed 0 bases, with 17 bases lying between them. The CDR3 runs 18 residues. Germline V gene lookup returns CDR1 SNHLY and CDR2 FYNNEI.

The chain links TRBV25-1 to TRBJ1-4; weak D call: TRBD1 (5 bases). The CDR3 has 15 residues. Germline CDR1 reads MGHDK; CDR2 reads SYGVNS. V lost 1 base and J 14 bases, leaving 20 bases between the germline ends. The CDR3 loop reads CASSELRQSSSGLFF. The DNA for the CDR3 is TGTGCCAGCAGTGAATTAAGACAGTCCAGCAGCGGGCTGTTTTTT.

This clonotype was picked up a small number of times. The genes are TRBV6-5 and TRBJ2-3; D gene ambiguous. CDR1 MNHEY and CDR2 SVGAGI come from the germline V gene. Trimming stripped 8 bases from V and 5 bases from J, with 8 bases between. This CDR3 is 11 amino acids long. For the CDR3, the DNA is TGTGCCAGCCTCGAAGGAGATACGCAGTATTTT. Protein product: CASLEGDTQYF.

The rearrangement uses TRBV2 and TRBJ2-3, with D tentatively TRBD1 or TRBD2 (5 bases each). CDR3 length: 13 residues. Per germline, CDR1 SNHLY and CDR2 FYNNEI. V lost 4 bases and J lost 7, with 12 bases in between. The DNA of the CDR3 is TGTGCCAGCAGTGGGGCCAGGGAGAATACGCAGTATTTT. Its translation: CASSGARENTQYF.

The chain combines TRBV29-1 with TRBJ1-2, with unresolved D. V was cut by 4 bases and J by 11 bases, with 14 bases left in between. Germline lookup yields CDR1 SQVTM and CDR2 ANQGSEA. The CDR3 runs 11 residues. CDR3 sequence: CSVVSGTGYTF. In nucleotides, the CDR3 is TGCAGCGTTGTCAGCGGAACGGGGTACACCTTC.

There are many counts of this clonotype. The chain is built from TRBV4-2 and TRBJ2-1; the match to TRBD2 covers 8 bases. After removal of 4 bases from V and 8 bases from J, the junction contained 1 base not matched to a gene. CDR1 and CDR2 (germline): LGHNA, YNFKEQ. The CDR3 length is 12 residues. The CDR3 nucleotides are TGTGCCAGCAGCCCCGGGGGGGATGAGCAGTTCTTC. Its protein product is CASSPGGDEQFF.

This chain joins TRBV6-2 or TRBV6-3 and TRBJ2-1; 8 nucleotides agree with TRBD1. The CDR3 spans 16 residues. V shed 2 bases and J 8 bases; nucleotides not matched to a gene: 11. Germline V lookup: CDR1 MNHEY, CDR2 SVGEGT. CDR3 nucleotides: TGTGCCAGCAGTTACCTCAGCGTCAGGGGGCAGGATGAGCAGTTCTTC. Amino acid sequence: CASSYLSVRGQDEQFF.

This chain joins TRBV10-3 and TRBJ2-5, with TRBD1 matching 10 bases. Gene TRBJ2-7 matches the end of the DNA better, so the J call may be wrong. This CDR3 spans 17 amino acids. From germline, CDR1 is ENHRY and CDR2 SYGVKD. The CDR3 nucleotides read TGTGCCATCAGTGAGTTTGTAGGGGACAGGGGTCGCTACGAGCAGTACTTC. This translates into CAISEFVGDRGRYEQYF.

In this sample, this clonotype turned up a few times. The rearrangement uses TRBV3-1 and TRBJ2-7; D not resolved. In germline, CDR1 is LGHDT, CDR2 YNNKEL (reference sequence). This CDR3 has 14 residues. Between the trimmed V and J ends, which lost 4 bases and 3 bases, there was a span of 13 bases. As DNA, the CDR3 is TGTGCCAGCAGCCGACGTAGGGCCAGCTACGAGCAGTACTTC. It yields the protein CASSRRRASYEQYF.

This clonotype was found a few times. The chain carries TRBV5-1 and TRBJ2-1; TRBD1 matches at 8 bases. The germline V gene encodes CDR1 SGHRS and CDR2 YFSETQ. Trimming cost V 1 base and J 4 bases; bases outside gene matches: 4. This CDR3 has 15 amino acids. Written as DNA, the CDR3 is TGCGCCAGCAGCTTGTGGCAGGGGGCGTACAATGAGCAGTTCTTC. Its protein product is CASSLWQGAYNEQFF. The variable domain in full, with the rest retrieved from reference TRBV5-1 and TRBJ2-1, is KAGVTQTPRYLIKTRGQQVTLSCSPISGHRSVSWYQQTPGQGLQFLFEYFSETQRNKGNFPGRFSGRQFSNSRSEMNVSTLELGDSALYLCASSLWQGAYNEQFFGPGTRLTVL.

In this sample, this clonotype turned up a few times. This chain connects TRBV6-5 to TRBJ2-1; 8 bases match TRBD2. Trimming took 5 bases from V and 4 from J; bases not matched to a gene: 7. This CDR3 has 15 residues. The germline gives CDR1 MNHEY, CDR2 SVGAGI. In nucleotides, the CDR3 is TGTGCCAGCAGTGAGTTAGCGGGGACTTACAATGAGCAGTTCTTC. Translation: CASSELAGTYNEQFF.

The chain joins TRBV20-1 to TRBJ2-1; the D call may be TRBD1 or TRBD2 (5 bases each). The CDR3 covers 13 residues. CDR1 and CDR2 (germline): DFQATT, SNEGSKA (reference sequence). V was shortened by 5 bases and J by 4 bases, with 12 bases between the two germline ends. CDR3 coding DNA: TGCAGTGCTCCCGGGACCCCTTACAATGAGCAGTTCTTC. This encodes CSAPGTPYNEQFF.

The CDR3 DNA follows: TGTGCCAGCAGCTGGCTAGCGGGGGTCACAGATACGCAGTATTTT. Amino acids: CASSWLAGVTDTQYF. This chain joins TRBV11-2 and TRBJ2-3, with TRBD2 matching 10 bases. Germline CDR1 and CDR2: SGHAT and FQNNGV. V shed 4 bases, J shed 2 bases, and the junction held 3 bases outside the gene matches. The CDR3 is 15 amino acids.

The rearrangement uses TRBV4-2 and TRBJ2-5; no reliable D call. Trimming removed 0 bases at V and 2 bases at J, with 13 bases between. Germline CDR1 reads LGHNA; CDR2 reads YNFKEQ. The CDR3 has 16 residues. The DNA of the CDR3 is TGTGCCAGCAGCCAAGAGCCTGGTGCAAAGCAAGAGACCCAGTACTTC. Residues: CASSQEPGAKQETQYF.

V gene TRBV9 combines with J gene TRBJ2-1, with 9 bases fitting TRBD2. Germline V CDR1 and CDR2: SGDLS, YYNGEE. Trimming cost V 0 bases and J 6 bases; bases outside gene matches: 7. The CDR3 totals 16 residues. CDR3 nucleotide sequence: TGTGCCAGCAGCGTAGTTGGCGGGGGGGCCTTCAATGAGCAGTTCTTC. It encodes CASSVVGGGAFNEQFF.

The V and J genes are TRBV11-2 and TRBJ2-4; D remains ambiguous. Trimming removed 4 bases at V and 7 bases at J, with 8 bases between. This CDR3 is built from 12 residues. Germline V CDR1 and CDR2: SGHAT, FQNNGV. CDR3 amino acids: CASSSGGNIQYF. In nucleotides, the CDR3 is TGTGCCAGCAGCTCCGGTGGGAACATTCAGTACTTC.

V usage is TRBV7-9 and J usage is TRBJ2-5; possibly TRBD1 or TRBD2 for D (5 bases each). Matching the DNA end better, TRBJ2-7 makes the J call doubtful. From germline, CDR1 is SEHNR and CDR2 FQNEAQ (reference sequence). This CDR3 comprises 14 residues. CDR3 nucleotide sequence: TGTGCCAGCAGCTCCCTCCGAAGGGGACGCGAGCAGTACTTC. Translating gives CASSSLRRGREQYF.

This clonotype was counted once. The chain uses TRBV7-6 and TRBJ2-7, with D perhaps given as TRBD1 or TRBD2 (5 bases each). V shed 1 base and J shed 3 bases, with 13 bases lying between them. Germline V CDR1 and CDR2: SGHVS, FNYEAQ. The CDR3 length is 15 residues. CDR3 sequence reads: CASSLDEGSFYEQYF. The CDR3 nucleotides are TGTGCCAGCAGCTTAGATGAGGGGTCCTTCTACGAGCAGTACTTC.

This rearrangement joins TRBV27 to TRBJ2-3, with 14 bases that match TRBD2. The ends lost 5 bases at V and 4 bases at J; junction bases unmatched: 11. The germline V gene encodes CDR1 MNHEY and CDR2 SMNVEV (reference sequence). This CDR3 spans 18 amino acids. The CDR3 protein is CASSNLGTSGSRPDTQYF. Written as DNA, the CDR3 is TGTGCCAGCAGTAATCTCGGGACTAGCGGGAGTAGACCAGATACGCAGTATTTT.

J is TRBJ2-4 and V is TRBV28, with 7 bases that match TRBD1. CDR1 MDHEN and CDR2 SYDVKM come from the germline V gene. This CDR3 has 14 amino acids. Trimming removed 7 bases from V and 6 bases from J; junction bases left unmatched: 9. CDR3 nucleotide sequence: TGTGCCAGCACCAGACAGGGAACTGGAAACATTCAGTACTTC. Translated: CASTRQGTGNIQYF.

About this clonotype itself: A read error may account for a junction end that differs from germline. This chain links TRBV20-1 with TRBJ2-1; 14 bases match TRBD2. The CDR3 sequence is 17 residues long. From germline, CDR1 is DFQATT and CDR2 SNEGSKA (reference sequence). For the CDR3, the DNA is TGCAGTGCTAGCCCGGGACTAGCGGGAGAAACCTACAATGAGCGGTTCTTC. This encodes CSASPGLAGETYNERFF.

The chain joins TRBV7-2 to TRBJ1-3; 8 bases are a match to TRBD1. CDR3 length equals 15 residues. V shed 5 bases and J 7 bases; nucleotides not matched to a gene: 10. From germline, CDR1 is SGHTA and CDR2 FQGNSA. CDR3 coding DNA: TGTGCCAGCAGCGGGGACAGGTCGCACTCGAACACCATATATTTT. Protein product: CASSGDRSHSNTIYF.

The chain joins TRBV18 to TRBJ2-4; TRBD1 is a possible D gene (6 bases). Germline CDR1 is KGHSH and CDR2 is LQKENI. V was shortened by 2 bases and J by 4 bases, with 12 bases between the two germline ends. The CDR3 consists of 15 residues. CDR3 loop: CASSPSRQGKNIQYF. The CDR3 nucleotides are TGTGCCAGCTCACCATCCCGGCAGGGGAAAAACATTCAGTACTTC.

The V call is TRBV20-1, the J call TRBJ2-4; tentatively, D is TRBD1 (5 bases). Looked up from germline, CDR1 is DFQATT and CDR2 is SNEGSKA (reference sequence). The CDR3 runs 15 residues. V was shortened by 6 bases and J by 3 bases, with 18 bases between the two germline ends. For the CDR3, the DNA is TGCAGTGCAGCAGGGTGGAGAGTAGTCAAAAACATTCAGTACTTC. Its protein product is CSAAGWRVVKNIQYF.